Below, 22 T cell receptor beta chains from the same sample are listed, as sequenced in a study of T cell responses to AZD1222 COVID-19 vaccine. Data came from immunoSEQ multiplex PCR; TCRdb stores just in-frame clones and leaves some out. Among 100,000 to 150,000 clones listed, about 87% were seen once. The sequences come from peripheral blood, collected on day 0 of AZD1222 vaccination. The source of these receptors is an adult in good health.

This chain joins TRBV24-1 and TRBJ2-5; 7 nucleotides match TRBD1. The CDR3 is made up of 16 amino acids. The ends lost 3 bases at V and 1 base at J; junction bases unmatched: 7. The V gene's germline CDR1 is KGHDR and CDR2 SFDVKD. The CDR3 DNA is TGTGCCACCAGTGATCCTCACGGACAGGCCCAAGAGACCCAGTACTTC. Amino acids: CATSDPHGQAQETQYF.

The V gene is TRBV19, the J gene TRBJ2-1, with TRBD2 matching over 7 bases. With 9 bases clipped from V and 0 bases from J, the junction kept 5 bases outside the gene matches. CDR1 LNHDA and CDR2 SQIVND come from the germline V gene (reference sequence). There are 14 residues in the CDR3. As DNA, the CDR3 is TGTGCCAGCTCCGGGACTAACTCCTACAATGAGCAGTTCTTC. It yields the protein CASSGTNSYNEQFF.

V gene TRBV7-3 combines with J gene TRBJ2-2; TRBD2 matches 8 bases. Germline CDR1 reads SGHTA; CDR2 reads FQGTGA. The CDR3 consists of 16 residues. With 5 bases clipped from V and 3 bases from J, the junction kept 8 bases outside the gene matches. The CDR3 DNA reads as TGTGCCAGCAGCCCCCGGGGGGGGCGGGACACCGGGGAGCTGTTTTTT. It yields the protein CASSPRGGRDTGELFF.

The chain couples TRBV28 to TRBJ2-2, with a possible D match to TRBD1 (5 bases). The CDR3 length is 17 residues. Trimming removed 6 bases from V and 5 bases from J, with 22 bases in between. Germline V gene lookup returns CDR1 MDHEN and CDR2 SYDVKM. This chain's CDR3 is CASSFGAQVLGTGELFF. The CDR3 bases are TGTGCCAGCAGCTTTGGGGCCCAAGTTTTAGGAACCGGGGAGCTGTTTTTT.

The chain has TRBV21-1 and TRBJ2-2; the table assigns TRBD1, which was not confirmed against the DNA. TRBV21-1 is flagged as a pseudogene. CDR3 length: 17 amino acids. This CDR3 is CASSKEDRGRRYGELFF. The CDR3 DNA reads TGTGCCAGCAGCAAAGAGGACAGGGGGCGCAGGTACGGGGAGCTGTTTTTT.

The chain combines TRBV7-2 with TRBJ2-4; D gene ambiguous. This CDR3 spans 13 amino acids. Germline-derived CDR1 and CDR2 are SGHTA and FQGNSA. Between the trimmed V and J ends, which lost 4 bases and 5 bases, there was a span of 9 bases. The CDR3 spells CASSSSPQNIQYF. In DNA form, the CDR3 reads TGTGCCAGCAGCTCTTCCCCCCAAAACATTCAGTACTTC.

V gene TRBV6-5 combines with J gene TRBJ1-2; TRBD1 matches 7 bases. The CDR3 runs 14 residues. The V and J ends lost 7 bases and 4 bases, in that order; junction bases with no gene match: 9. Germline CDR1 MNHEY, CDR2 SVGAGI. The CDR3 DNA reads TGTGCCAGCAAGGTCCGGGACAGCCTCTATGGCTACACCTTC. Encoded protein: CASKVRDSLYGYTF.

This sequence joins TRBV3-1 (or the pseudogene TRBV3-2) and TRBJ2-2; D call uncertain. The CDR3 has 15 residues. Germline CDR1 reads LGHDT; CDR2 reads YNNKEL (reference sequence). V was trimmed by 1 base and J by 0 bases, leaving 6 bases between them. CDR3 sequence (DNA): TGTGCCAGCAGCCAAGTCCCTTCGAACACCGGGGAGCTGTTTTTT. Protein product: CASSQVPSNTGELFF.

This chain joins TRBV28 and TRBJ1-4; 8 nucleotides align to TRBD1. The CDR3 is 14 residues long. The J segment lost 7 bases and the V segment lost 4 bases, leaving 5 bases of the junction unmatched. Per germline, CDR1 MDHEN and CDR2 SYDVKM. CDR3 sequence reads: CASSSDRGREKLFF. The CDR3 DNA follows: TGTGCCAGCAGTTCCGACAGGGGTCGTGAAAAACTGTTTTTT.

V and J are TRBV11-2 and TRBJ2-5, with D maybe TRBD1 (7 bases). The CDR3 is made up of 16 amino acids. Deletions cut 4 bases from V and 7 bases from J, with 22 bases between. Germline V gene lookup returns CDR1 SGHAT and CDR2 FQNNGV. CDR3 sequence reads: CASSSNAGGILRTQYF. CDR3 bases: TGTGCCAGCAGCTCAAACGCAGGGGGGATACTACGGACCCAGTACTTC.

The chain employs TRBV6-2 or TRBV6-3 and TRBJ2-3; D ambiguous. V lost 2 bases to trimming and J lost 0 bases, with 15 bases between them. The CDR3 totals 17 residues. Germline-derived CDR1 and CDR2 are MNHEY and SVGEGT. For the CDR3, the DNA is TGTGCCAGCAGTTACGGGATCAAGTCTACTAGCACAGATACGCAGTATTTT. Translating gives CASSYGIKSTSTDTQYF.

The genes are TRBV11-2 and TRBJ1-4; the D gene is possibly TRBD1 (5 bases). The V gene lost 1 base and the J gene lost 6 bases, with 6 bases spanning the gap. The CDR3 spans 13 residues. Germline CDR1 and CDR2: SGHAT and FQNNGV. This CDR3 reads CASSLGQYEKLFF. The CDR3 bases are TGTGCCAGCAGCTTAGGACAGTATGAAAAACTGTTTTTT.

This clone was seen just once. CDR3 sequence (DNA): TGTGCCACCAGCAGATTTCAGGACAGGGGAAGTACTGAAGCTTTCTTT. Its protein is CATSRFQDRGSTEAFF. V is TRBV15 and J is TRBJ1-1; TRBD1 aligns across 9 bases. The CDR3 is made up of 16 amino acids. V shed 2 bases and J 5 bases; nucleotides not matched to a gene: 9. Germline CDR1 LNHNV, CDR2 YYDKDF (reference sequence).

The V gene is TRBV5-1, the J gene TRBJ1-1; 7 nucleotides align to TRBD1. The junction had 9 bases not matched to a gene; V was cut back by 2 bases and J by 5 bases. This CDR3 has 15 amino acids. Germline V gives CDR1 SGHRS, CDR2 YFSETQ. The CDR3 DNA sequence: TGCGCCAGCAGCTTCACACAGGGGATGGATACTGAAGCTTTCTTT. As protein: CASSFTQGMDTEAFF.

In nucleotides, the CDR3 is TGTGCCAGCAGCTTGGACAGGGGGGTGAACAAGCATGGCTACACCTTC. Its protein product is CASSLDRGVNKHGYTF. The chain links TRBV5-4 to TRBJ1-2; 8 bases are a match to TRBD1. Looked up from germline, CDR1 is SGHNT and CDR2 is YYREEE (reference sequence). V shed 0 bases, J shed 6 bases, and the junction held 10 bases outside the gene matches. The CDR3 is 16 residues long.

About this clone itself: Other DNA variants within this sample encode the same CDR3. V and J are TRBV9 and TRBJ2-3; D gene ambiguous. The CDR3 consists of 15 residues. Trimming took 0 bases from V and 0 from J, leaving 8 bases between them. Germline V gene data show CDR1 as SGDLS and CDR2 as YYNGEE. The CDR3 sequence is CASSVEASSTDTQYF. Written as DNA, the CDR3 is TGTGCCAGCAGCGTAGAGGCCAGTAGCACAGATACGCAGTATTTT.

The genes are TRBV18 and TRBJ1-1; weak D call: TRBD1 (6 bases). Germline CDR1 and CDR2: KGHSH and LQKENI. V lost 3 bases and J lost 4, with 12 bases in between. The CDR3 contains 14 residues. The CDR3 nucleotides are TGTGCCAGCTCACCTGAGCGGGGGGCCACTGAAGCTTTCTTT. Amino acids: CASSPERGATEAFF.

This chain connects TRBV6-6 to TRBJ1-5; D possibly corresponds to TRBD1 (5 bases). The CDR3 contains 14 residues. Trimming pared 0 bases from V and 4 bases from J, leaving 7 bases between. Germline loops: CDR1 MNHNY, CDR2 SVGAGI (reference sequence). CDR3 sequence: CASSYSPGNQPQHF. As DNA, the CDR3 is TGTGCCAGCAGTTACTCCCCAGGGAATCAGCCCCAGCATTTT.

The chain employs TRBV29-1 and TRBJ2-3; 9 bases align to TRBD2. The germline V gene encodes CDR1 SQVTM and CDR2 ANQGSEA. V gave up 4 bases and J gave up 2 bases; unmatched junction bases: 7. The length of the CDR3 is 15 residues. In nucleotides, the CDR3 is TGCAGCGTTGGGGTAGCGGGGGTTGCCACAGATACGCAGTATTTT. Its protein is CSVGVAGVATDTQYF.

The chain uses TRBV11-2 and TRBJ1-6, with TRBD1 matching over 7 bases. This CDR3 is built from 14 residues. The V segment lost 1 base and the J segment 10 bases; nucleotides outside the gene matches: 4. CDR1 and CDR2 (germline): SGHAT, FQNNGV. The CDR3 DNA is TGTGCCAGCAGCTTAGTCCTCAGGGGGTCACCCCTCCACTTT. Translating it yields CASSLVLRGSPLHF.

The rearrangement uses TRBV3-1 (or the pseudogene TRBV3-2) and TRBJ1-4, with TRBD1 matching over 8 bases. The CDR3 spans 15 residues. V lost 2 bases, J lost 7 bases, and 6 bases stayed unmatched. CDR1 and CDR2 (germline): LGHDT, YNNKEL (reference sequence). CDR3 DNA: TGTGCCAGCAGCCAATACGGACAGGGAACTGAAAAACTGTTTTTT. Encoded protein: CASSQYGQGTEKLFF.

V usage is TRBV24-1 and J usage is TRBJ2-7; D is unclear. V was shortened by 0 bases and J by 4 bases, with 3 bases between the two germline ends. Germline CDR1 reads KGHDR; CDR2 reads SFDVKD. The CDR3 is 12 residues long. The CDR3 coding sequence is TGTGCCACCAGTGATTTGGGATACGAGCAGTACTTC. Protein: CATSDLGYEQYF.